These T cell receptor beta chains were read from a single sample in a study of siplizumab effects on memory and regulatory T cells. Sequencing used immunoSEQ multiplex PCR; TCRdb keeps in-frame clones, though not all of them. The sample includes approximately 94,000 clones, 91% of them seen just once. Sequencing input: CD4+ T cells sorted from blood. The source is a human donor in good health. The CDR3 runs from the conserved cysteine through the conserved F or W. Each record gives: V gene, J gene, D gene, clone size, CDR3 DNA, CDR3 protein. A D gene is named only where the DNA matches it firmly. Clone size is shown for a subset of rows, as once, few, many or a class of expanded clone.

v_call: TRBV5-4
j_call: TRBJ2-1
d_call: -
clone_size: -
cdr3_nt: TGTGCCAGCAGCTTGGATCTCAGCTCCTACAATGAGCAGTTCTTC
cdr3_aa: CASSLDLSSYNEQFF

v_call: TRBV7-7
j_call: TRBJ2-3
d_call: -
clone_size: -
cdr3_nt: TGTGCCAGCAGCTTAGGGGTATCAGATACGCAGTATTTT
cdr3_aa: CASSLGVSDTQYF

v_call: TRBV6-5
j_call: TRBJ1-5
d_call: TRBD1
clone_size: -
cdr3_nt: TGTGCCAGCAGTCCATCAGGGGGGCAGCCCCAGCATTTT
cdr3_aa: CASSPSGGQPQHF

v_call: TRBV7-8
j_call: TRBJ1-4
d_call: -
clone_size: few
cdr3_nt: TGTGCCAGCAGCCTTCAGCCGGGGACCCGGGAAAAACTGTTTTTT
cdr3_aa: CASSLQPGTREKLFF

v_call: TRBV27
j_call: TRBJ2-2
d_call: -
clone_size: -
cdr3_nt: TGTGCCAGCAGTTCCCTGACACGAGCGAACACCGGGGAGCTGTTTTTT
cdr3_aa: CASSSLTRANTGELFF

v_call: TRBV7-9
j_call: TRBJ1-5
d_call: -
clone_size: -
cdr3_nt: TGTGCCAGCAGCTCCTCAGGGGAGTATAGCAATCAGCCCCAGCATTTT
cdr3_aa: CASSSSGEYSNQPQHF

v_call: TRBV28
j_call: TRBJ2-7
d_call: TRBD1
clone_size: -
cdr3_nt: TGTGCCAGCAGTAAACCGGGACAGGGGGCCTACGAGCAGTACTTC
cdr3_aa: CASSKPGQGAYEQYF

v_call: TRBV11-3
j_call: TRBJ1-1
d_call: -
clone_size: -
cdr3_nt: TGTGCCAGCAGCTTAGGGGGACAGAACACTGAAGCTTTCTTT
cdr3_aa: CASSLGGQNTEAFF

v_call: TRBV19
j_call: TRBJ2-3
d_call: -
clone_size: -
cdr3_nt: TGTGCCAGTAGTCCGGTAGGGGCGGATAGCACAGATACGCAGTATTTT
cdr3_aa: CASSPVGADSTDTQYF

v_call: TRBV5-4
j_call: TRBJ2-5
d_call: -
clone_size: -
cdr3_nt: TGTGCCAGTGCACAGGGCCAAGAGACCCAGTACTTC
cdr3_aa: CASAQGQETQYF

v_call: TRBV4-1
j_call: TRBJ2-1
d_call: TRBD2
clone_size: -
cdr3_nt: TGCGCCAGCAGCCTTCCACTAGCGGGGGGTTACAATGAGCAGTTCTTC
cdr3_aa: CASSLPLAGGYNEQFF

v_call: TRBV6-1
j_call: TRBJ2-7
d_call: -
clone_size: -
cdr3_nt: TGTGCCAGCAGTTTTGAAGAATTTACGGCCCGCGAGCAGTACTTC
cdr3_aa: CASSFEEFTAREQYF

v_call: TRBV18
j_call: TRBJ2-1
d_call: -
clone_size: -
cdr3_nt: TGTGCCAGCTCACCAAACCCGGGACGGTACAATGAGCAGTTCTTC
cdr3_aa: CASSPNPGRYNEQFF

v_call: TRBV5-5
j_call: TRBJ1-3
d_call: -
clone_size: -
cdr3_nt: TGTGCCAGCAGCGGTACCGGGACAAAGGGTGGAAACACCATATATTTT
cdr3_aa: CASSGTGTKGGNTIYF

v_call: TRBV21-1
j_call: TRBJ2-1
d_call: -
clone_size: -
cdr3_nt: TGTGCCAGCAGCGCCCAGTCGAGGGGTGAGCAGTTCTTC
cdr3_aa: CASSAQSRGEQFF

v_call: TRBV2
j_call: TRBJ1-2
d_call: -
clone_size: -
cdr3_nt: TGTGCCAGCAGTCGTCTGGGAAGAGGCTACACCTTC
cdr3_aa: CASSRLGRGYTF

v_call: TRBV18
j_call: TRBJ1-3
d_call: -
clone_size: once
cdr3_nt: TGTGCCAGCTCACAAGACACCCACCCAGGAAACACCATATATTTT
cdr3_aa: CASSQDTHPGNTIYF

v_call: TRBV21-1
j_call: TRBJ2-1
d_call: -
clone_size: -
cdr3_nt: TGTGCCAGCAGCAAAGGAGCGGCTAGCGGGGATGTCAATGAGCAGTTCTTC
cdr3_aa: CASSKGAASGDVNEQFF

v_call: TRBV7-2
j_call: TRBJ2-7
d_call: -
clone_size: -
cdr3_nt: TGTGCCAGCAGCAGTAAGGGCCGCACCTCCTACGAGCAGTACTTC
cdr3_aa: CASSSKGRTSYEQYF

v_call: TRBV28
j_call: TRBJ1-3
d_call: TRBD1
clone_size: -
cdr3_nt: TGTGCCAGTCAGGGGGGCGGGTCTGGAAACACCATATATTTT
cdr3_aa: CASQGGGSGNTIYF

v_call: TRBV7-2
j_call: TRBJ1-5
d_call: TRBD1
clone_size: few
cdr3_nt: TGTGCCAGCAGCGTACAGGGGAGTCAGCCCCAGCATTTT
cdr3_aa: CASSVQGSQPQHF

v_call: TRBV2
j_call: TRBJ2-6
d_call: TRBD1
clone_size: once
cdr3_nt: TGTGCCAGCACGGGACAGGCTGGGGCCAACGTCCTGACTTTC
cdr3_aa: CASTGQAGANVLTF

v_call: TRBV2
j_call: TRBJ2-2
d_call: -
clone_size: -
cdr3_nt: TGTGCCAGCAGTGAAGAGGTCCAAATCGGGGAGCTGTTTTTT
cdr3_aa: CASSEEVQIGELFF

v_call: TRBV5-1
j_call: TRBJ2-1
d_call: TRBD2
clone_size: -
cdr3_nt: TGCGCCAGCGTAGCGGGGGGCCAGTCCTACAATGAGCAGTTCTTC
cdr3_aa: CASVAGGQSYNEQFF

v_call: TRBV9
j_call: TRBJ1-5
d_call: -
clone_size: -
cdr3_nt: TGTGCCAGCAGCGTAGAGGACAATCAGCCCCAGCATTTT
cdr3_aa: CASSVEDNQPQHF

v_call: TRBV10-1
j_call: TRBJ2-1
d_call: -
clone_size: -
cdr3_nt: TGCGCCAGCAGTTATCAACTGGGCAATGAGCAGTTCTTC
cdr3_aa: CASSYQLGNEQFF

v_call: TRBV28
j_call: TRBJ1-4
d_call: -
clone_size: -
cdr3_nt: TGTGCCAGCAGTTGGGGGACCACAGGGATTGAAAAACTGTTTTTT
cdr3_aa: CASSWGTTGIEKLFF

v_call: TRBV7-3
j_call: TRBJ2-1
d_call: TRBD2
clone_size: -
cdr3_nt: TGTGCCAGCAGCTCCGGACTAGCGGCGAATGAGCAGTTCTTC
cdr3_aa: CASSSGLAANEQFF

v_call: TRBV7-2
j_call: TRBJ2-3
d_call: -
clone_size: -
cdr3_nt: TGTGCCAGCAGCGAGGGTGGAGTTACGCAGTATTTT
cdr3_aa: CASSEGGVTQYF

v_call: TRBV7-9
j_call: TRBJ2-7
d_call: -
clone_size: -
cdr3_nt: TGTGCCAGCAGCTTAGGCGGGAAGTCCTACGAGCAGTACTTC
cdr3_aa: CASSLGGKSYEQYF

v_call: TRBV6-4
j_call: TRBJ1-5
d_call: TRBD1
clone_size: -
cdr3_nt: TGTGCCAGCAGTGACTCCTTCACTCGGACAGGGGATAGCAATCAGCCCCAGCATTTT
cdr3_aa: CASSDSFTRTGDSNQPQHF

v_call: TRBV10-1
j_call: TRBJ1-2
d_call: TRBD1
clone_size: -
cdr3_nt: TGCGCCAGCAGTGACGGGACAGCCTATGGCTACACCTTC
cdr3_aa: CASSDGTAYGYTF

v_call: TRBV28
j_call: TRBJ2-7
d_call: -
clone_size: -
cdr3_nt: TGTGCCAGCAGTTCCGTTACTAGTTTGCCTCCGGAGGAGCAGTACTTC
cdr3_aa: CASSSVTSLPPEEQYF

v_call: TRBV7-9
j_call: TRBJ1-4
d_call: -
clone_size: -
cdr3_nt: TGTGCCAGCAGCTTAAAAGGGGGTCAGTTGGGAAAACTGTTTTTT
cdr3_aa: CASSLKGGQLGKLFF

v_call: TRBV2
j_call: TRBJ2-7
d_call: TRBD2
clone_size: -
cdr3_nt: TGTGCCAGCAGCGGCTGGCTAGCGGGGGGGTACGAGCAGTACTTC
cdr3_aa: CASSGWLAGGYEQYF

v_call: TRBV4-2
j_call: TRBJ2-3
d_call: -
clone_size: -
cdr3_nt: TGTGCCAGCAGCCAAGAAAGATTGGCCACAGATACGCAGTATTTT
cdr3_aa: CASSQERLATDTQYF

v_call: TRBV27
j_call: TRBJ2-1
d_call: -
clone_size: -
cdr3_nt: TGTGCCAGCAGTTCTCCACAGGGGGGGTTCGGTAATGAGCAGTTCTTC
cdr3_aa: CASSSPQGGFGNEQFF

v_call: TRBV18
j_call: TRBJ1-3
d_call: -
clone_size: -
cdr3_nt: TGTGCCAGCTCACCCTCCCCCGGGGATGGAAACACCATATATTTT
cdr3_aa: CASSPSPGDGNTIYF

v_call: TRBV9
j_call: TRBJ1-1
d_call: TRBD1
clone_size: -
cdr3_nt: TGTGCCAGCAGCGTAGGCGCGGGACAGGGGGGTGAAGCTTTCTTT
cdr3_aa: CASSVGAGQGGEAFF

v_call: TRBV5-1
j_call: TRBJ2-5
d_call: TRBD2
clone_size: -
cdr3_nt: TGCGCCAGCAGCCGGGGGGAACAAGAGACCCAGTACTTC
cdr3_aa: CASSRGEQETQYF